This T cell receptor beta chain was recovered during a study of T cells in Graves' hyperthyroidism and ophthalmopathy. The CDR3 regions of TCR beta were amplified from RNA transcripts. The primer set for the first-round RT-PCR of the TCR CDR3 was HTBI. MiXCR, run by TCRdb on the multiplex PCR reads, gives a single entry per CDR3 protein. The repertoire holds about 520,000 distinct CDR3 sequences, roughly a quarter seen once, with about 11% in the top ten. Germline V gives CDR1 MNHEY, CDR2 SMNVEV (reference sequence). The CDR3 spans 16 residues. The V and J ends lost 1 base and 2 bases respectively, with 15 bases between them.

Sequences were obtained from blood. The origin of this receptor is a woman aged 25 to 39 with Graves' ophthalmopathy. This sequence joins TRBV27 and TRBJ2-7, with D possibly being TRBD1 or TRBD2 (6 bases each). DNA of the CDR3: TGTGCCAGCAGTTTATTACCCCAGGGGAGGACCTACGAGCAGTACTTC. Amino acid sequence: CASSLLPQGRTYEQYF.